Below are 3 T cell receptor beta chains sequenced from a single sample in a study of CD8 T cells in Susac syndrome. Random hexamers were used to reverse transcribe an amount of about 0.5 to 1 ug RNA. TCRdb re-called the immunoSEQ multiplex PCR reads through MiXCR, storing one row per CDR3 protein. The sample records a few hundred thousand distinct CDR3 sequences, roughly 90% being singletons. The sequenced material came from CD8+ T cells from PBMCs. The receptors originated from a human donor with multiple sclerosis.

The rearrangement links TRBV20-1 to TRBJ2-1, with D maybe TRBD2 (6 bases). This CDR3 region has 16 residues. Germline V gene data show CDR1 as DFQATT and CDR2 as SNEGSKA (reference sequence). Trimming removed 3 bases at V and 1 base at J, with 16 bases between. The CDR3 nucleotides read TGCAGTGCTAGGCGCCGGGACTCTGTTTCCTACAATGAGCAGTTCTTC. Translated, it gives CSARRRDSVSYNEQFF.

The chain has TRBV19 and TRBJ2-5, with 7 bases lining up with TRBD2. Trimming cost V 0 bases and J 1 base; bases outside gene matches: 11. CDR3 length: 18 residues. Germline V lookup: CDR1 LNHDA, CDR2 SQIVND (reference sequence). In DNA form, the CDR3 reads TGTGCCAGTAGTATAGATGGTGATCTAGCGGCTGCCCAAGAGACCCAGTACTTC. This sequence encodes CASSIDGDLAAAQETQYF.

Remarks on this clonotype: One end of the junction does not line up with germline, which may come from a read error. The rearrangement links TRBV23-1 to TRBJ2-2; D possibly corresponds to TRBD2 (5 bases). TRBV23-1 is marked as an open reading frame, function uncertain. The CDR3 is 13 amino acids. For the CDR3, the DNA is TGCGCCAGCTCTTCACTCGGTACCGGGGAGCGGTTTTTT. As protein: CASSSLGTGERFF.